What follows is one TCR beta chain and its context. The source of the sample is a study of CD8 T cells in Susac syndrome. An amount of RNA that ranged from roughly 0.45 to 1 ug was reverse transcribed with random hexamers. TCRdb re-called the immunoSEQ multiplex PCR reads through MiXCR, storing one row per CDR3 protein. The repertoire holds about 180,000 distinct CDR3 sequences, with approximately 95% as singletons. The V gene end was trimmed by 3 bases and the J gene end by 5 bases; junction bases not matched to a gene: 8. CDR3 length: 16 amino acids. Germline CDR1 LGHDT, CDR2 YNNKEL (reference sequence).

The V and J genes are TRBV3-1 and TRBJ2-5; TRBD2 matches at 11 bases. This TCR derives from a human donor with multiple sclerosis. The sequenced sample consisted of CD8+ T cells from PBMCs. The CDR3 DNA sequence: TGTGCCAGCAGCCATCTTCTAGCGGGAGGACCGGAGACCCAGTACTTC. Residues: CASSHLLAGGPETQYF.